The present T cell receptor (beta chain) was sequenced within a study of shared clonotypes between healthy human individuals. The wider study: Each donor had three CD4 naive, three CD4 memory, two CD8 naive and one CD8 memory plate.

Clones were read by immunoSEQ multiplex PCR, and TCRdb kept only the in-frame ones, dropping some. Of about 2 million clones in the sample, about 95% are singletons; the top ten hold 1% to 1.5%. The CDR3 loop spans 14 amino acids. The V end was cut by 0 bases, the J end by 1 base, with 6 bases between. CDR1 is MDHEN, CDR2 SYDVKM, per germline. CD45RO-negative CD8 cells positively selected for CCR7 made up the naive population, which excluded terminally differentiated effector memory CD45RA+ cells. This chain joins TRBV28 and TRBJ1-1, with D hard to call. The source material was naive CD8+ T cells sorted from blood. The source of this sequence is a man between 18 and 29 years old in good health. In nucleotides, the CDR3 is TGTGCCAGCAGTTTATGGGGAGAGAACACTGAAGCTTTCTTT. Amino acid sequence: CASSLWGENTEAFF.